The rows below give T cell receptor beta chains drawn from one sample of a study of T cells in localized non-small cell lung cancer. Assay used: immunoSEQ multiplex PCR; TCRdb lists only in-frame clones, some missing. Of about 2,700 clones listed, less than 25% are singletons. The sample was normal lung tissue next to the tumor, taken before any cancer treatment. The receptors were sampled from a woman aged 35-75 years with stage I lung adenocarcinoma. Each CDR3 is given without its conserved first and last residue.

V gene	J gene	CDR3 protein
TRBV30	TRBJ2-5	AWREIAALGETQY
TRBV30	TRBJ1-5	AWSVGENQPQH
TRBV29-1	TRBJ2-5	SARLPGVATQY
TRBV11-3	TRBJ2-7	ASSLGWANSYEQY
TRBV9	TRBJ2-3	ASSEPRGNTDTQY
TRBV11-3	TRBJ1-3	ASTTGLNSGNTIY
TRBV28	TRBJ1-4	ASIGWWATNEKLF
TRBV28	TRBJ2-3	ASSLGGDRTDTQY
TRBV10-3	TRBJ1-2	AISESMVRAGANYGYT
TRBV28	TRBJ1-3	ASSLGRTAGNTIY
TRBV5-1	TRBJ1-1	ATRDRAGSDTEAF
TRBV4-1	TRBJ2-1	ASSQELASSLGQF
TRBV10-3	TRBJ1-5	AISEGRDNQPQH
TRBV14	TRBJ2-7	ASSQAWSGDKQY
TRBV6-7	TRBJ2-1	ASSYGTIFL
TRBV19	TRBJ2-7	ASSIGMVEYEQY
TRBV14	TRBJ2-2	ASSQAWARGGELF
TRBV6-8	TRBJ2-5	ASSGGGLGETQY
TRBV7-1	TRBJ1-1	ASSLGKNTEAF
TRBV9	TRBJ1-3	ASSVSGVSGNTIY
TRBV15	TRBJ2-4	ATSRGQGVTKNIQY
TRBV5-1	TRBJ1-1	ASSLQGRNTEAF
TRBV11-3	TRBJ2-1	ASSLGNAASSYNEQF
TRBV30	TRBJ2-1	AWGRGKDEQF
TRBV28	TRBJ2-7	ASKRQGGFYEQY
TRBV11-3	TRBJ2-7	ASSLAGAQGYEQY
TRBV6-1	TRBJ2-3	ASSEAGGTDTQY
TRBV19	TRBJ1-1	ASITRARNTEAF
TRBV19	TRBJ2-2	ASWKTYTGELF
TRBV30	TRBJ2-2	AWRGGTTNTGELF
TRBV6-8	TRBJ1-3	ASSQEYSGNTIY
TRBV29-1	TRBJ2-7	SVELRGTSGRPSYEQY
TRBV28	TRBJ1-2	ASSLWGAGYGYT
TRBV28	TRBJ2-2	ASILGGITGELF
TRBV4-1	TRBJ2-7	ASSQEGDAVGYEQY
TRBV28	TRBJ1-6	ASRSGLNSPLH
TRBV9	TRBJ1-1	ASSDRTGGAF
TRBV28	TRBJ1-1	ASSLGASTEAF
TRBV29-1	TRBJ2-1	SARTPAAAEQF
TRBV9	TRBJ2-2	ASSPRGLAARGELF
TRBV11-3	TRBJ2-2	ASSHPGQGTGELF
TRBV18	TRBJ1-1	ASSRGQGMNTEAF
TRBV6-8	TRBJ1-2	ASSYRQGGGYT
TRBV6-8	TRBJ1-2	ASSHRDRASYGYT
TRBV1	TRBJ1-2	ASSQDYRTLNYGYT
TRBV15	TRBJ2-2	ATQDGTSGSRVTGELF
TRBV11-3	TRBJ2-2	ASSPGSYTGELF
TRBV30	TRBJ2-1	AWSLSGGNEQF
TRBV28	TRBJ2-7	ASSLPWGAEQY
TRBV6-8	TRBJ1-5	ASSIGQPNQPQH
TRBV30	TRBJ2-5	AWSTGGGKETQY